This entry lists 23 T cell receptor beta chains sequenced from one sample in a study of T cell repertoires in ileal Crohn's disease. Sequencing was performed with immunoSEQ multiplex PCR; in TCRdb, only in-frame clones are kept and a portion is missing. The sample holds approximately 15,000 clones, roughly two thirds seen once. Specimen: ileal tissue. Receptors originate from an adult with Crohn's disease.

This clone was observed a handful of times. This chain connects TRBV28 to TRBJ1-1; D remains unclear. CDR1 is MDHEN and CDR2 is SYDVKM in the germline V gene. Trimming left V 4 bases short and J 0 bases short, with 9 bases between. This CDR3 region has 14 residues. CDR3 DNA: TGTGCCAGCAGTTCGTTCTTTATGAACACTGAAGCTTTCTTT. Residues: CASSSFFMNTEAFF.

J is TRBJ2-5 and V is TRBV2; D is possibly TRBD2 (5 bases). The CDR3 contains 12 residues. Trimming shortened V by 6 bases and J by 4 bases, and 9 bases separated the two germline ends. CDR1 is SNHLY, CDR2 FYNNEI, per germline. The CDR3 sequence is CASSPGRETQYF. The CDR3 nucleotides are TGTGCCAGCAGCCCGGGAAGAGAGACCCAGTACTTC.

This chain joins TRBV5-6 and TRBJ1-3, with a tentative D call TRBD1 (6 bases). The CDR3 is made up of 15 amino acids. From germline, CDR1 is SGHDT and CDR2 YYEEEE. Trimming cost V 6 bases and J 0 bases, with 13 bases left between them. CDR3 residues: CASMDRTYSGNTIYF. CDR3 sequence (DNA): TGTGCCAGCATGGACAGAACCTACTCTGGAAACACCATATATTTT.

This chain's CDR3 is CASSSSVVASGRAGETQYF. The DNA of the CDR3 is TGTGCCAGCAGTTCTAGCGTAGTGGCTAGCGGGAGGGCCGGGGAGACCCAGTACTTC. The chain uses TRBV7-2 and TRBJ2-5, with 12 bases lining up with TRBD2. This CDR3 has 19 amino acids. With 6 bases clipped from V and 5 bases from J, the junction kept 19 bases outside the gene matches. Germline loops: CDR1 SGHTA, CDR2 FQGNSA.

This chain joins TRBV4-1 and TRBJ2-2; D is possibly TRBD2 (6 bases). From germline, CDR1 is MGHRA and CDR2 YSYEKL. Trimming took off 3 bases at V and 7 bases at J, with 15 bases between the two ends. The CDR3 is made up of 15 amino acids. The CDR3 region has the DNA TGCGCCAGCAGCCAGCCCTCGGGGGAAGGCGGGGAGCTGTTTTTT. This sequence encodes CASSQPSGEGGELFF.

This clone was counted only a few times. CDR3 bases: TGCGCCAGCAGCTTAGGCCTAGCGGGCAGGGGGAGTCTCCAAGAGACCCAGTACTTC. Translation: CASSLGLAGRGSLQETQYF. The chain links TRBV5-1 to TRBJ2-5; D may be TRBD2 (8 bases). Germline values: CDR1 SGHRS, CDR2 YFSETQ. V was trimmed by 2 bases and J by 1 base, leaving 24 bases between them. This CDR3 is 19 amino acids long.

The rearrangement joins TRBV7-9 to TRBJ2-7, with D possibly being TRBD1 (5 bases). With 0 bases removed from V and 2 bases from J, the gap between germline ends came to 23 bases. CDR1 is SEHNR, CDR2 FQNEAQ, per germline (reference sequence). This CDR3 has 19 amino acids. For the CDR3, the DNA is TGTGCCAGCAGCTTAGCGGTAGGGGCAGGCCGCACTCTCCCCTACGAGCAGTACTTC. This sequence encodes CASSLAVGAGRTLPYEQYF. Filled out from reference TRBV7-9 and TRBJ2-7, the complete variable domain reads DTGVSQNPRHKITKRGQNVTFRCDPISEHNRLYWYRQTLGQGPEFLTYFQNEAQLEKSRLLSDRFSAERPKGSFSTLEIQRTEQGDSAMYLCASSLAVGAGRTLPYEQYFGPGTRLTVT.

V and J are TRBV30 and TRBJ1-3; D gene unclear. Trimming removed 6 bases from V and 3 bases from J, with 6 bases in between. Germline CDR1 and CDR2: GTSNPN and SVGIG (reference sequence). CDR3 size: 11 residues. The chain's CDR3 is CACLYGNTIYF. DNA for the CDR3: TGTGCCTGCCTCTATGGAAACACCATATATTTT.

The chain joins TRBV30 to TRBJ1-2, with 8 bases identical to TRBD1. Germline V gene lookup returns CDR1 GTSNPN and CDR2 SVGIG (reference sequence). This CDR3 region has 16 residues. J lost 4 bases, V lost 3 bases, and 13 bases had no gene match. The CDR3 DNA reads as TGTGCCTGGAGCGCCAATAGAGGACAGGGCGTCTATGGCTACACCTTC. Translated: CAWSANRGQGVYGYTF.

A few counts support this clone. This chain links TRBV19 with TRBJ1-1; TRBD1 is a possible D gene (5 bases). The V gene lost 4 bases and the J gene lost 2 bases, with 20 bases spanning the gap. This CDR3 is built from 17 residues. Germline assignment: CDR1 LNHDA and CDR2 SQIVND (reference sequence). The CDR3: CASSNLLRGTANTEAFF. CDR3 DNA sequence: TGTGCCAGTAGTAACCTCCTCCGCGGGACGGCCAACACTGAAGCTTTCTTT.

V and J are TRBV10-2 and TRBJ2-7; D gene unclear. The CDR3 totals 11 residues. Trimming cost V 6 bases and J 2 bases, with 5 bases left between them. Germline CDR1 WSHSY, CDR2 SAAADI. The CDR3 DNA is TGCGCCAGCAGGTCTACCTACGAGCAGTACTTC. It codes for CASRSTYEQYF.

The genes are TRBV5-1 and TRBJ2-1; 12 bases agree with TRBD2. Trimming cost V 0 bases and J 0 bases; bases outside gene matches: 10. Per the germline V gene, CDR1 is SGHRS and CDR2 is YFSETQ. The CDR3 has 20 residues. CDR3 DNA: TGCGCCAGCAGCTTGGCCTTACTAGCGGGAGGTTGGAGCTCCTACAATGAGCAGTTCTTC. Translating it yields CASSLALLAGGWSSYNEQFF.

This chain joins TRBV7-2 and TRBJ2-7; 7 bases align to TRBD1. Germline trimming cut 1 base from V and 2 bases from J; bases unmatched to any gene: 2. Germline V gene lookup returns CDR1 SGHTA and CDR2 FQGNSA. The CDR3 sequence is 14 residues long. In DNA form, the CDR3 reads TGTGCCAGCAGCTTAGACAGGGGCACCTACGAGCAGTACTTC. It codes for CASSLDRGTYEQYF.

The chain carries TRBV6-1 and TRBJ2-7, with TRBD1 identical over 9 bases. Germline-derived CDR1 and CDR2 are MNHNS and SASEGT. The junction had 6 bases not matched to a gene; V was cut back by 5 bases and J by 1 base. The CDR3 extends over 15 amino acids. The CDR3 sequence is CASSQGQGKSYEQYF. The CDR3 DNA follows: TGTGCCAGCAGTCAGGGACAGGGAAAGTCCTACGAGCAGTACTTC.

The V gene is TRBV7-8, the J gene TRBJ2-5, with a weak D call TRBD1 (6 bases). The germline V gene has CDR1 SGHVS and CDR2 FQNEAQ. The CDR3 has 16 amino acids. Trimming cost V 5 bases and J 1 base, with 17 bases left between them. CDR3 coding DNA: TGTGCCAGCAGCCCTCCAGGGGCAGGAGGCCAAGAGACCCAGTACTTC. It codes for CASSPPGAGGQETQYF. The full variable domain, in which reference TRBV7-8 and TRBJ2-5 provide the parts outside the CDR3, is GAGVSQSPRYKVAKRGQDVALRCDPISGHVSLFWYQQALGQGPEFLTYFQNEAQLDKSGLPSDRFFAERPEGSVSTLKIQRTQQEDSAVYLCASSPPGAGGQETQYFGPGTRLLVL.

V and J are TRBV5-1 and TRBJ2-7; 7 nucleotides agree with TRBD1. CDR3 length: 14 amino acids. V dropped 2 bases and J dropped 4; count of bases not matched to a gene: 6. Germline CDR1 reads SGHRS; CDR2 reads YFSETQ. This chain's CDR3 is CASSLNTGVYEQYF. CDR3 coding DNA: TGCGCCAGCAGCTTAAATACAGGGGTGTACGAGCAGTACTTC.

The V call is TRBV2, the J call TRBJ1-2; 9 nucleotides match TRBD1. Looked up from germline, CDR1 is SNHLY and CDR2 is FYNNEI. The CDR3 consists of 14 residues. After removal of 4 bases from V and 0 bases from J, the junction contained 0 bases not matched to a gene. The CDR3, as DNA: TGTGCCAGCAGTGGGGACAGGGCTAACTATGGCTACACCTTC. As protein: CASSGDRANYGYTF.

This clone was detected a few times. The chain combines TRBV6-5 with TRBJ1-1; D remains ambiguous. This CDR3 comprises 14 residues. Trimming shortened V by 7 bases and J by 0 bases, and 12 bases separated the two germline ends. Germline CDR1 is MNHEY and CDR2 is SVGAGI. CDR3 in DNA: TGTGCCAGCACCGCCGGGTCCATGAACACTGAAGCTTTCTTT. This gives the protein CASTAGSMNTEAFF.

V and J are TRBV7-6 and TRBJ2-1; 11 nucleotides align to TRBD2. Per germline, CDR1 SGHVS and CDR2 FNYEAQ. The CDR3 loop spans 17 amino acids. The V segment lost 0 bases and the J segment 8 bases; nucleotides outside the gene matches: 9. Here the CDR3 reads CASSLAYGTSGTDEQFF. The CDR3 DNA reads TGTGCCAGCAGCTTAGCGTATGGGACTAGCGGTACAGATGAGCAGTTCTTC.

The chain links TRBV6-1 to TRBJ1-1; possible D gene TRBD1, 5 bases. CDR1 and CDR2 from the germline V gene are MNHNS and SASEGT. The V and J ends lost 5 bases and 5 bases respectively, with 12 bases between them. The length of the CDR3 is 13 residues. CDR3 amino acids: CASSLMGGTEAFF. CDR3 DNA sequence: TGTGCCAGCAGTTTAATGGGGGGGACTGAAGCTTTCTTT.

The gene calls are TRBV6-5 and TRBJ1-3; D is undetermined. Per germline, CDR1 MNHEY and CDR2 SVGAGI. V lost 5 bases, J lost 1 base, and 9 bases lay in between. The CDR3 spans 14 residues. CDR3: CASSPSGSGNTIYF. As DNA, the CDR3 is TGTGCCAGCAGTCCGTCGGGATCTGGAAACACCATATATTTT.

This clone was picked up a small number of times. CDR3 sequence reads: CASSFPPGTDTQYF. The CDR3 coding sequence is TGTGCCAGCAGTTTCCCCCCGGGCACAGATACGCAGTATTTT. V is TRBV28 and J is TRBJ2-3; D unclear. The V end lost 3 bases, the J end lost 1 base, and 8 bases lay between the germline ends. CDR3 length: 14 residues. Germline V CDR1 and CDR2: MDHEN, SYDVKM. Complete variable domain (other parts from reference TRBV28 and TRBJ2-3): DVKVTQSSRYLVKRTGEKVFLECVQDMDHENMFWYRQDPGLGLRLIYFSYDVKMKEKGDIPEGYSVSREKKERFSLILESASTNQTSMYLCASSFPPGTDTQYFGPGTRLTVL.

CDR3 in DNA: TGTGCCAGCAGCTTAGGAGGACAGAGCTATGGCTACACCTTC. This encodes CASSLGGQSYGYTF. The V call is TRBV7-3, the J call TRBJ1-2, with D maybe TRBD1 (6 bases). Per the germline V gene, CDR1 is SGHTA and CDR2 is FQGTGA. The V and J ends lost 2 bases and 4 bases respectively, with 11 bases between them. This CDR3 has 14 amino acids.